Presented here are 30 T cell receptor beta chains from one specimen sequenced in a study of shared clonotypes between healthy human individuals. Produced via immunoSEQ multiplex PCR; TCRdb's table is partial and in-frame only. The sample contains around 510,000 clones, around 96% of which appear only once. The sequenced sample was naive CD4+ T cells sorted from blood. Described subset: CD45RA+ positively selected. Source of these receptors: a young woman in good health.

The chain recombines TRBV19 with TRBJ1-2, with TRBD1 as a possible D gene (5 bases). Trimming shortened V by 8 bases and J by 3 bases, and 13 bases separated the two germline ends. Germline assignment: CDR1 LNHDA and CDR2 SQIVND (reference sequence). The CDR3 is 13 residues long. CDR3 nucleotides: TGTGCCAGTGGAGGGACTAGACACTATGGCTACACCTTC. Encoded protein: CASGGTRHYGYTF.

This chain links TRBV6-1 with TRBJ1-4, with D possibly matching TRBD1 (5 bases). Deletions cut 4 bases from V and 6 bases from J, with 18 bases between. Germline V gene sequence: CDR1 MNHNS, CDR2 SASEGT. This CDR3 is 16 amino acids long. CDR3 amino acids: CASSVGQRLDDEKLFF. The DNA of the CDR3 is TGTGCCAGCAGTGTTGGACAAAGATTGGACGATGAAAAACTGTTTTTT.

The chain is built from TRBV18 and TRBJ1-2; D is uncertain. CDR3 length: 14 amino acids. Trimming cost V 3 bases and J 1 base, with 9 bases left between them. Germline-derived CDR1 and CDR2 are KGHSH and LQKENI. The CDR3 protein is CASSPFRNNYGYTF. The CDR3 DNA is TGTGCCAGCTCACCTTTCAGGAATAACTATGGCTACACCTTC.

Comments on this clone: The same CDR3 arises from other DNA sequences in this sample as well. This rearrangement joins TRBV2 to TRBJ2-6, with D unresolved. V dropped 3 bases and J dropped 0 bases, with 3 bases sitting between them. Germline CDR1 and CDR2: SNHLY and FYNNEI. The CDR3 is 14 residues long. This chain's CDR3 is CASSDRSGANVLTF. As DNA, the CDR3 is TGTGCCAGCAGTGACCGCTCTGGGGCCAACGTCCTGACTTTC.

V usage is TRBV18 and J usage is TRBJ2-2; tentatively, D is TRBD1 or TRBD2 (6 bases each). This CDR3 has 16 amino acids. Trimming removed 2 bases at V and 4 bases at J, with 14 bases between. CDR1 KGHSH and CDR2 LQKENI come from the germline V gene. In DNA form, the CDR3 reads TGTGCCAGCTCACCAAGACTAGTAGGGGGCACCGGGGAGCTGTTTTTT. It translates to CASSPRLVGGTGELFF.

This chain connects TRBV5-1 to TRBJ2-7, with D possibly being TRBD1 (5 bases). V gave up 5 bases and J gave up 0 bases, with 12 bases separating them. The CDR3 has 14 amino acids. CDR1 is SGHRS and CDR2 is YFSETQ in the germline V gene. CDR3 in DNA: TGCGCCAGCAGGACAGCCTCAGTCTCCTACGAGCAGTACTTC. Protein product: CASRTASVSYEQYF. The variable domain in full, with the rest retrieved from reference TRBV5-1 and TRBJ2-7, is KAGVTQTPRYLIKTRGQQVTLSCSPISGHRSVSWYQQTPGQGLQFLFEYFSETQRNKGNFPGRFSGRQFSNSRSEMNVSTLELGDSALYLCASRTASVSYEQYFGPGTRLTVT.

This clone was recorded once. The rearrangement links TRBV5-1 to TRBJ2-5; D call uncertain. There are 10 residues in the CDR3. Looked up from germline, CDR1 is SGHRS and CDR2 is YFSETQ. V was trimmed by 4 bases and J by 5 bases, leaving 3 bases between them. The CDR3 reads CASSPETQYF. DNA for the CDR3: TGCGCCAGCAGCCCGGAGACCCAGTACTTC.

CDR3 DNA sequence: TGTGCCAGCAGCTTAGTGCGGGGTTTAACATACGAGCAGTACTTC. It specifies CASSLVRGLTYEQYF. This rearrangement joins TRBV7-9 to TRBJ2-7; D may be TRBD2 (6 bases). V was trimmed by 1 base and J by 4 bases, leaving 14 bases between them. From germline, CDR1 is SEHNR and CDR2 FQNEAQ (reference sequence). The CDR3 has 15 amino acids.

V usage is TRBV21-1 and J usage is TRBJ1-4. TRBV21-1 is labeled a pseudogene. This CDR3 is 15 amino acids long. CDR3 residues: CASSQRGGGGEKLFF. The CDR3 DNA follows: TGTGCCAGCAGCCAGAGGGGGGGCGGAGGTGAAAAACTGTTTTTT.

V usage is TRBV21-1 and J usage is TRBJ2-2; the table's D call, TRBD2, was not checked against the DNA. TRBV21-1 is classified as a pseudogene. The CDR3 runs 17 residues. The CDR3: CASSTKLGLDISGELFF. The CDR3 region has the DNA TGTGCCAGCAGCACAAAGTTGGGACTAGACATTAGCGGGGAGCTGTTTTTT.

The rearrangement uses TRBV27 and TRBJ2-2, with 7 nucleotides matching TRBD1. The ends lost 3 bases at V and 2 bases at J; junction bases unmatched: 6. CDR1 MNHEY and CDR2 SMNVEV come from the germline V gene (reference sequence). The CDR3 is 16 residues long. CDR3 in amino acids: CASSFLGQTNTGELFF. The CDR3 DNA follows: TGTGCCAGCAGTTTTTTGGGACAGACCAACACCGGGGAGCTGTTTTTT.

The chain recombines TRBV10-3 with TRBJ2-7; possible D gene TRBD1, 5 bases. Looked up from germline, CDR1 is ENHRY and CDR2 is SYGVKD. The CDR3 spans 13 residues. V lost 1 base to trimming and J lost 6 bases, with 10 bases between them. CDR3 nucleotides: TGTGCCATCAGTGAGTTAGACAGCAGCGAGCAGTACTTC. Translated: CAISELDSSEQYF.

Points on this clone: This sample also contains other DNA sequences that code for the same CDR3. This sequence joins TRBV29-1 and TRBJ1-1, with D possibly being TRBD1 (5 bases). Trimming cost V 3 bases and J 4 bases, with 9 bases left between them. Germline CDR1 SQVTM, CDR2 ANQGSEA. This CDR3 region has 12 residues. The CDR3 sequence: CSVDRGGTEAFF. For the CDR3, the DNA is TGCAGCGTTGATAGGGGAGGCACTGAAGCTTTCTTT. Filled out from reference TRBV29-1 and TRBJ1-1, the complete variable domain reads SAVISQKPSRDICQRGTSLTIQCQVDSQVTMMFWYRQQPGQSLTLIATANQGSEATYESGFVIDKFPISRPNLTFSTLTVSNMSPEDSSIYLCSVDRGGTEAFFGQGTRLTVV.

This chain links TRBV4-1 with TRBJ1-4, with D possibly being TRBD1 (5 bases). From germline, CDR1 is MGHRA and CDR2 YSYEKL. Trimming removed 5 bases at V and 1 base at J, with 11 bases between. The CDR3 has 15 residues. CDR3 protein: CASSSPGGTNEKLFF. The CDR3 DNA sequence: TGCGCCAGCAGCTCGCCCGGGGGAACTAATGAAAAACTGTTTTTT.

The chain combines TRBV27 with TRBJ1-2, with 10 bases identical to TRBD1. This CDR3 has 14 amino acids. J was trimmed by 5 bases and V by 5 bases; bases with no gene match: 5. Germline CDR1 MNHEY, CDR2 SMNVEV (reference sequence). The CDR3 reads CASSRDRGGYGYTF. CDR3 nucleotides: TGTGCCAGCAGTCGGGACAGGGGAGGGTATGGCTACACCTTC.

The chain links TRBV2 to TRBJ2-1; D not certain. CDR3 length: 14 residues. Trimming removed 8 bases at V and 9 bases at J, with 20 bases between. Per the germline V gene, CDR1 is SNHLY and CDR2 is FYNNEI. CDR3 protein: CASFQERQTVEQFF. In DNA form, the CDR3 reads TGTGCCAGCTTCCAGGAGAGGCAAACAGTTGAGCAGTTCTTC.

The chain carries TRBV7-8 and TRBJ2-5; unclear D gene. The assigned J gene may be wrong: the sequence end matches TRBJ2-7 better. The CDR3 length is 13 residues. Germline assignment: CDR1 SGHVS and CDR2 FQNEAQ. The CDR3: CASSFLRDYEQYF. The CDR3 DNA reads TGTGCCAGCAGCTTCTTGCGTGACTACGAGCAGTACTTC.

The V and J genes are TRBV2 and TRBJ2-7; 10 bases agree with TRBD1. The CDR3 spans 13 residues. Germline trimming cut 7 bases from V and 5 bases from J; bases unmatched to any gene: 5. From germline, CDR1 is SNHLY and CDR2 FYNNEI. The CDR3 loop reads CASTRDRGDEQYF. CDR3 nucleotide sequence: TGTGCCAGCACCCGGGACAGGGGCGACGAGCAGTACTTC.

The CDR3 nucleotides are TGTGCCAGCAGCCCCCCGGAGTCGTACAATGAGCAGTTCTTC. The encoded protein is CASSPPESYNEQFF. The rearrangement uses TRBV7-9 and TRBJ2-1; D ambiguous. V was clipped by 5 bases and J by 4 bases, with 12 bases between them. This CDR3 is 14 amino acids long. CDR1 SEHNR and CDR2 FQNEAQ come from the germline V gene (reference sequence).

This clone appeared a single time. The chain combines TRBV7-3 with TRBJ2-1; possible D gene TRBD2, 6 bases. Germline V gene data show CDR1 as SGHTA and CDR2 as FQGTGA. Trimming left V 2 bases short and J 6 bases short, with 14 bases between. CDR3 length: 15 residues. In DNA form, the CDR3 reads TGTGCCAGCAGCTTAGGGTCCGGGACTCTCAATGAGCAGTTCTTC. Translated: CASSLGSGTLNEQFF.

The chain uses TRBV11-3 and TRBJ2-1; a weak D match, TRBD2 (5 bases). V lost 5 bases and J lost 3, with 17 bases in between. In germline, CDR1 is SGHNT, CDR2 YENEEA. The CDR3 has 16 amino acids. CDR3 in DNA: TGTGCCAGCAGCCTCCATAGCGTCCAGAACTACAATGAGCAGTTCTTC. This translates into CASSLHSVQNYNEQFF. The full variable domain, completed using reference TRBV11-3 and TRBJ2-1, is EAGVVQSPRYKIIEKKQPVAFWCNPISGHNTLYWYLQNLGQGPELLIRYENEEAVDDSQLPKDRFSAERLKGVDSTLKIQPAELGDSAVYLCASSLHSVQNYNEQFFGPGTRLTVL.

The V gene is TRBV15, the J gene TRBJ2-2; the D gene could be TRBD1 or TRBD2 (5 bases each). This CDR3 region has 15 residues. Germline V lookup: CDR1 LNHNV, CDR2 YYDKDF (reference sequence). V was clipped by 7 bases and J by 5 bases, with 17 bases between them. This chain's CDR3 is CATNPRGRGTGELFF. The CDR3 DNA follows: TGTGCCACCAACCCGAGGGGTAGAGGGACCGGGGAGCTGTTTTTT.

V is TRBV11-2 and J is TRBJ2-7; 7 nucleotides agree with TRBD2. This CDR3 region has 14 residues. V lost 1 base, J lost 2 bases, and 2 bases stayed unmatched. Germline CDR1 SGHAT, CDR2 FQNNGV. CDR3 loop: CASSLVGRAYEQYF. Written as DNA, the CDR3 is TGTGCCAGCAGCTTAGTAGGGAGGGCCTACGAGCAGTACTTC. Full variable domain (rest looked up from reference TRBV11-2 and TRBJ2-7): EAGVAQSPRYKIIEKRQSVAFWCNPISGHATLYWYQQILGQGPKLLIQFQNNGVVDDSQLPKDRFSAERLKGVDSTLKIQPAKLEDSAVYLCASSLVGRAYEQYFGPGTRLTVT.

The V and J genes are TRBV5-1 and TRBJ2-1; 8 nucleotides match TRBD2. With V trimmed by 0 bases and J by 4 bases, 6 bases remained unmatched. CDR1 is SGHRS, CDR2 YFSETQ, per germline. The CDR3 is 16 residues long. The CDR3 loop is CASSLASGYQYNEQFF. The CDR3 region has the DNA TGCGCCAGCAGCTTGGCTAGCGGGTACCAATACAATGAGCAGTTCTTC.

Only one count was recorded for this clone. The chain recombines TRBV6-1 with TRBJ2-5, with TRBD2 matching 11 bases. Trimming removed 7 bases from V and 5 bases from J; junction bases left unmatched: 9. This CDR3 comprises 15 residues. Germline values: CDR1 MNHNS, CDR2 SASEGT. The CDR3 DNA reads TGTGCCAGCACACCTTTAGCGGGAGGGCCGGAGACCCAGTACTTC. Its translation is CASTPLAGGPETQYF.

This chain joins TRBV11-2 and TRBJ2-7; 7 bases line up with TRBD2. The V gene end was trimmed by 3 bases and the J gene end by 5 bases; junction bases not matched to a gene: 4. There are 13 residues in the CDR3. Per the germline V gene, CDR1 is SGHAT and CDR2 is FQNNGV. The CDR3, as DNA: TGTGCCAGCAGCTTCCCCGGGACTAACGAGCAGTACTTC. This encodes CASSFPGTNEQYF.

J is TRBJ1-2 and V is TRBV15; D not certain. The germline V and J ends were trimmed by 0 bases and 2 bases, with 7 bases remaining between them. There are 14 residues in the CDR3. The V gene's germline CDR1 is LNHNV and CDR2 YYDKDF (reference sequence). CDR3 nucleotide sequence: TGTGCCACCAGCAGAGATGGGGTGAACTATGGCTACACCTTC. Residues: CATSRDGVNYGYTF.

This rearrangement joins TRBV10-1 to TRBJ2-2; 10 bases line up with TRBD2. Losses at the gene ends were 6 bases for V and 4 bases for J; bases not matched to a gene: 5. Per germline, CDR1 WNHNN and CDR2 SYGVQD (reference sequence). The CDR3 is 15 amino acids. The chain's CDR3 is CASSVAGGSTGELFF. The CDR3 region has the DNA TGCGCCAGCAGCGTAGCGGGAGGTTCCACCGGGGAGCTGTTTTTT.

This clone was counted a single time. The rearrangement joins TRBV28 to TRBJ2-7; TRBD1 matches at 9 bases. V lost 3 bases and J lost 0; bases outside the gene matches: 6. The V gene's germline CDR1 is MDHEN and CDR2 SYDVKM. The CDR3 has 16 residues. The CDR3 sequence is CASSFPQTGGSYEQYF. The CDR3 DNA is TGTGCCAGCAGTTTCCCCCAGACAGGGGGCTCCTACGAGCAGTACTTC.

On this clone: In the same sample, other DNA sequences code for this CDR3. The rearrangement links TRBV28 to TRBJ2-7, with TRBD2 matching 12 bases. Per the germline V gene, CDR1 is MDHEN and CDR2 is SYDVKM. This CDR3 is built from 15 residues. V shed 4 bases and J 1 base; nucleotides not matched to a gene: 2. CDR3 DNA: TGTGCCAGCAGTTCAGGACTAGCGGGATCCTACGAGCAGTACTTC. Its protein product is CASSSGLAGSYEQYF.